This T cell receptor beta chain was sequenced during a study of T cell repertoires in cytomegalovirus infection. General observations from the study: The study identified carriers of CMV plus the relevant HLA from cumulative public TCR beta family frequency. The response measured ex vivo was dominated by TCR beta clonotypes (HLA-C-restricted and CMV-specific).

There are 15 residues in the CDR3. Trimming took 0 bases from V and 3 from J, leaving 8 bases between them. The germline CDR1 and CDR2 sequences are SGHAT and FQNNGV. TCRdb analysed the reads with MiXCR anew, one entry per CDR3 protein. The sample comprises under 200,000 distinct CDR3 sequences, under 20% of which are singletons, and approximately 18% rests with the top ten. On this clonotype itself: What it binds is unknown.

This chain links TRBV11-2 with TRBJ2-2; possibly TRBD1 for D (6 bases). The TCR comes from a human donor in good health (CMV status not recorded). Some clones in this sample may be carry-over from other donors' samples. Sequencing input: CD8+ T cells from PBMCs. CDR3 protein: CASSLDRGYTGELFF. The DNA of the CDR3 is TGTGCCAGCAGCTTAGACAGGGGATACACCGGGGAGCTGTTTTTT.